The 32 T cell receptor beta chains presented below share a single source sample, sequenced in a study of blood T cells in healthy people across ages. Then a second PCR, running about 6 to 12 cycles, was carried out with a sample-barcoded 5' primer and a J-beta primer mix. Each CDR3 protein is one row after TCRdb ran MiXCR on the 5' RACE reads. Of about 970,000 distinct CDR3 sequences listed, about 53% are singletons. Sequenced: blood. The receptors derive from a woman aged 55-70 years in good health.

This clonotype turned up a few times. V is TRBV3-1 and J is TRBJ2-7; D may match TRBD1 or TRBD2 (7 bases each). V lost 6 bases and J 3 bases, leaving 18 bases between the germline ends. Germline CDR1 and CDR2: LGHDT and YNNKEL (reference sequence). This CDR3 comprises 15 residues. The CDR3 reads CASSYTGEGVYEQYF. CDR3 DNA sequence: TGTGCCAGCAGTTATACAGGGGAGGGGGTCTACGAGCAGTACTTC.

This clonotype appeared a few times. V gene TRBV7-3 combines with J gene TRBJ2-3; the match to TRBD2 covers 9 bases. This CDR3 has 15 amino acids. The germline V gene encodes CDR1 SGHTA and CDR2 FQGTGA. The V gene end was trimmed by 2 bases and the J gene end by 4 bases; junction bases not matched to a gene: 4. CDR3 coding DNA: TGTGCCAGCAGCTTAGGCGGGAGGGCCGCAGATACGCAGTATTTT. Translated, it gives CASSLGGRAADTQYF.

CDR3 coding DNA: TGTGCCAGCAGCTTACGAGGAGGGGGCGTGGGGGGTCACGAGCAGTACTTC. Amino acid sequence: CASSLRGGGVGGHEQYF. V is TRBV7-2 and J is TRBJ2-7; weak D call: TRBD1 (7 bases). Germline V gene data show CDR1 as SGHTA and CDR2 as FQGNSA. This CDR3 is built from 17 residues. With 2 bases removed from V and 5 bases from J, the gap between germline ends came to 22 bases.

The V call is TRBV20-1, the J call TRBJ2-1, with 10 bases matching TRBD2. With V trimmed by 1 base and J by 0 bases, 6 bases remained unmatched. Germline values: CDR1 DFQATT, CDR2 SNEGSKA (reference sequence). The CDR3 has 17 amino acids. CDR3 sequence reads: CSARGTSGPYSYNEQFF. DNA of the CDR3: TGCAGTGCTAGAGGGACTAGCGGTCCCTACTCCTACAATGAGCAGTTCTTC.

This sequence joins TRBV4-2 and TRBJ2-3, with D unclear. CDR1 is LGHNA, CDR2 YNFKEQ, per germline. This CDR3 has 12 residues. Trimming shortened V by 1 base and J by 10 bases, and 9 bases separated the two germline ends. DNA for the CDR3: TGTGCCAGCAGCCAAGGGGGTAGGGCGCAGTATTTT. It specifies CASSQGGRAQYF.

The chain joins TRBV6-2 or TRBV6-3 to TRBJ2-7; 7 nucleotides align to TRBD1. V gave up 5 bases and J gave up 4 bases; unmatched junction bases: 11. CDR1 and CDR2 (germline): MNHEY, SVGEGT. CDR3 size: 15 residues. The CDR3 is CASSPTGDRSYEQYF. CDR3 DNA sequence: TGTGCCAGCAGTCCAACTGGGGACAGAAGTTACGAGCAGTACTTC.

The genes are TRBV7-8 and TRBJ2-3; D call uncertain. CDR3 size: 14 residues. The germline CDR1 and CDR2 sequences are SGHVS and FQNEAQ. The germline V and J ends were trimmed by 5 bases and 0 bases, with 9 bases remaining between them. The CDR3 region has the DNA TGTGCCAGCAGCCTCCAGTTAAGCACAGATACGCAGTATTTT. The encoded protein is CASSLQLSTDTQYF.

The chain uses TRBV7-2 and TRBJ2-5; TRBD1 or TRBD2 may be the D gene (6 bases each). Judging by the DNA end, TRBJ2-7 fits better; the J call may be wrong. The CDR3 loop spans 14 amino acids. CDR1 is SGHTA, CDR2 FQGNSA, per germline. This CDR3 reads CASSQRRGFYEQYF. DNA of the CDR3: TGTGCCAGCAGCCAGAGGAGGGGGTTCTACGAGCAGTACTTC.

The J gene is TRBJ1-4, the V gene TRBV7-2; possible D gene TRBD1, 6 bases. Trimming removed 1 base at V and 6 bases at J, with 9 bases between. Germline loops: CDR1 SGHTA, CDR2 FQGNSA. The CDR3 loop spans 14 amino acids. DNA for the CDR3: TGTGCCAGCAGCTTAGAGGGACACCATGAAAAACTGTTTTTT. Protein product: CASSLEGHHEKLFF. Filled out from reference TRBV7-2 and TRBJ1-4, the complete variable domain reads GAGVSQSPSNKVTEKGKDVELRCDPISGHTALYWYRQSLGQGLEFLIYFQGNSAPDKSGLPSDRFSAERTGGSVSTLTIQRTQQEDSAVYLCASSLEGHHEKLFFGSGTQLSVL.

This sequence joins TRBV6-5 and TRBJ2-4, with a possible D match to TRBD1 (6 bases). The end of the DNA aligns better with TRBJ2-5, so the J call may be wrong. Germline V gene lookup returns CDR1 MNHEY and CDR2 SVGAGI. The CDR3 covers 16 residues. Here the CDR3 reads CASNSQGLAFQETQYF. DNA of the CDR3: TGTGCCAGCAACTCCCAGGGGCTAGCATTCCAAGAGACCCAGTACTTC.

In this sample, this clonotype turned up once. The chain recombines TRBV30 with TRBJ2-7; unclear D gene. This CDR3 spans 14 amino acids. The V end was cut by 3 bases, the J end by 5 bases, with 17 bases between. Germline-derived CDR1 and CDR2 are GTSNPN and SVGIG (reference sequence). The CDR3 DNA sequence: TGTGCCTGGAGACCTGACATCTCCCCGAACGAGCAGTACTTC. Translated: CAWRPDISPNEQYF.

J is TRBJ2-4 and V is TRBV28, with D possibly being TRBD1 (5 bases). The germline V and J ends were trimmed by 7 bases and 0 bases, with 10 bases remaining between them. CDR3 length: 14 amino acids. Germline CDR1 is MDHEN and CDR2 is SYDVKM. The DNA of the CDR3 is TGTGCCAGCAAAGGGGTTCTAGCCAAAAACATTCAGTACTTC. Protein sequence: CASKGVLAKNIQYF.

V usage is TRBV3-1 and J usage is TRBJ2-1; the D is unclear. Trimming took 5 bases from V and 4 from J, leaving 33 bases between them. Germline values: CDR1 LGHDT, CDR2 YNNKEL (reference sequence). The CDR3 is made up of 21 amino acids. DNA for the CDR3: TGTGCCAGCAGCGTTACGCCCCAGGACCTCGTCACAGACACCTTATACAATGAGCAGTTCTTC. Protein sequence: CASSVTPQDLVTDTLYNEQFF.

This clonotype occurred a few times. The chain carries TRBV5-1 and TRBJ2-6, with 13 nucleotides matching TRBD2. V lost 4 bases, J lost 5 bases, and 12 bases stayed unmatched. CDR1 SGHRS and CDR2 YFSETQ come from the germline V gene. The CDR3 has 19 amino acids. CDR3 in amino acids: CASSPSPGLAGQWANVLTF. CDR3 coding DNA: TGCGCCAGCAGCCCATCCCCGGGACTAGCGGGACAGTGGGCCAACGTCCTGACTTTC.

The chain uses TRBV5-1 and TRBJ2-2; D possibly corresponds to TRBD2 (6 bases). Trimming stripped 7 bases from V and 2 bases from J, with 12 bases between. Germline V gene sequence: CDR1 SGHRS, CDR2 YFSETQ. The CDR3 extends over 14 amino acids. The CDR3 loop is CASSGVRNTGELFF. CDR3 nucleotide sequence: TGCGCCAGCTCGGGAGTACGTAACACCGGGGAGCTGTTTTTT.

The V and J genes are TRBV4-3 and TRBJ2-5, with TRBD1 matching 8 bases. The J call may be faulty, since TRBJ2-7 better matches the DNA end. Per the germline V gene, CDR1 is LGHNA and CDR2 is YSLEER. The CDR3 spans 17 residues. The CDR3 region is CASSQLAQTGVHYEQYF. For the CDR3, the DNA is TGCGCCAGCAGCCAACTTGCCCAGACAGGGGTTCACTACGAGCAGTACTTC.

The table lists this clonotype with many counts. A much larger clonotype is one base distant, so this may be a read error. This chain links TRBV7-7 with TRBJ2-5; the D gene is possibly TRBD2 (5 bases). CDR3 size: 14 residues. Germline V lookup: CDR1 SSHAT, CDR2 FNYEAQ (reference sequence). V was cut by 1 base and J by 11 bases, with 17 bases left in between. The CDR3 DNA sequence: TGTGCCAGCAGCTTAGTGGAAGAGGGTGGTGAGCAGTACTTC. Amino acids: CASSLVEEGGEQYF.

Notes on this clonotype: One end of the junction does not line up with germline, which may come from a read error. This chain connects TRBV20-1 to TRBJ1-2; perhaps TRBD1 as D (5 bases). Germline V gene data show CDR1 as DFQATT and CDR2 as SNEGSKA (reference sequence). The CDR3 spans 14 residues. This CDR3 is CSARISWTPYGCTF. The CDR3 nucleotides are TGCAGTGCTAGAATATCCTGGACACCCTATGGCTGCACCTTC.

The CDR3 loop is CACLSPGQRYEQYF. CDR3 nucleotides: TGTGCCTGCTTATCACCGGGACAGAGATACGAGCAGTACTTC. The chain carries TRBV28 and TRBJ2-7; 7 bases are a match to TRBD1. The CDR3 runs to 14 residues. Germline trimming cut 11 bases from V and 4 bases from J; bases unmatched to any gene: 14. Germline V gene lookup returns CDR1 MDHEN and CDR2 SYDVKM.

This clonotype was seen a few times. The chain is built from TRBV20-1 and TRBJ2-6; 7 nucleotides line up with TRBD2. Germline CDR1 DFQATT, CDR2 SNEGSKA (reference sequence). Trimming at V came to 1 base and at J to 1 base, leaving 4 bases not matched to a gene. This CDR3 region has 16 residues. The CDR3 bases are TGCAGTGCTAGAGTGTGGGGGGGATCTGGGGCCAACGTCCTGACTTTC. Residues: CSARVWGGSGANVLTF.

The chain recombines TRBV5-1 with TRBJ2-7; 9 bases align to TRBD1. Germline CDR1 reads SGHRS; CDR2 reads YFSETQ. The junction had 12 bases not matched to a gene; V was cut back by 4 bases and J by 7 bases. The CDR3 spans 15 residues. The CDR3: CASSTGDRADNEQYF. CDR3 nucleotide sequence: TGCGCCAGCAGCACTGGGGACAGGGCTGACAATGAGCAGTACTTC.

The chain joins TRBV7-9 to TRBJ2-7; 8 bases agree with TRBD2. The germline CDR1 and CDR2 sequences are SEHNR and FQNEAQ (reference sequence). The CDR3 consists of 11 residues. Trimming cost V 4 bases and J 11 bases; bases outside gene matches: 4. The CDR3 region is CASSSSTSEYF. The CDR3 DNA reads TGTGCCAGCAGCTCCTCGACTAGCGAGTACTTC.

Concerning this clonotype itself: One base away lies a much larger clone, so this may be a sequencing read error. J is TRBJ2-6 and V is TRBV28; 10 nucleotides line up with TRBD1. The CDR3 contains 15 residues. Germline assignment: CDR1 MDHEN and CDR2 SYDVKM. Written as DNA, the CDR3 is TGTGCCAGCAGAGGAGGCGGGGACAGGGGACTCGTCCCGACTTTC. Its protein product is CASRGGGDRGLVPTF. Full variable domain (rest looked up from reference TRBV28 and TRBJ2-6): DVKVTQSSRYLVKRTGEKVFLECVQDMDHENMFWYRQDPGLGLRLIYFSYDVKMKEKGDIPEGYSVSREKKERFSLILESASTNQTSMYLCASRGGGDRGLVPTFGAGSRLTVL.

The chain links TRBV7-9 to TRBJ2-3; 14 bases line up with TRBD2. Germline V gives CDR1 SEHNR, CDR2 FQNEAQ (reference sequence). The CDR3 consists of 16 residues. The V gene end was trimmed by 5 bases and the J gene end by 4 bases; junction bases not matched to a gene: 5. The CDR3 DNA reads TGTGCCAGCAGCAGACTAGCGGGAGGGCCCGCAGATACGCAGTATTTT. Amino acids: CASSRLAGGPADTQYF.

This clonotype appeared a few times. The rearrangement uses TRBV18 and TRBJ2-3, with TRBD2 as a possible D gene (6 bases). The CDR3 is 15 residues long. Germline CDR1 and CDR2: KGHSH and LQKENI. Trimming removed 6 bases at V and 5 bases at J, with 18 bases between. The CDR3 loop is CASSRIGGDQDTQYF. The CDR3 DNA reads TGTGCCAGCTCCCGAATCGGGGGAGACCAAGATACGCAGTATTTT.

V is TRBV9 and J is TRBJ2-1, with D possibly called TRBD1 or TRBD2 (6 bases each). The CDR3 sequence is 17 residues long. V was cut by 0 bases and J by 0 bases, with 13 bases left in between. The germline CDR1 and CDR2 sequences are SGDLS and YYNGEE. DNA of the CDR3: TGTGCCAGCAGCGTAGGGACCGAGGGGGGCTCCTACAATGAGCAGTTCTTC. As protein: CASSVGTEGGSYNEQFF.

V is TRBV2 and J is TRBJ2-4, with 7 bases identical to TRBD2. V shed 8 bases and J 1 base; nucleotides not matched to a gene: 5. The CDR3 sequence is 14 residues long. Germline V gene lookup returns CDR1 SNHLY and CDR2 FYNNEI. The CDR3 spells CASVAGGAKNIQYF. For the CDR3, the DNA is TGTGCCAGCGTAGCGGGTGGGGCCAAAAACATTCAGTACTTC.

Only a few counts were recorded for this clonotype. This sequence joins TRBV29-1 and TRBJ1-1, with D maybe TRBD1 (5 bases). V shed 6 bases and J shed 0 bases, with 11 bases lying between them. Germline values: CDR1 SQVTM, CDR2 ANQGSEA. This CDR3 has 13 residues. CDR3 residues: CSVAGVMNTEAFF. The CDR3 region has the DNA TGCAGCGTCGCGGGGGTCATGAACACTGAAGCTTTCTTT.

The V call is TRBV6-5, the J call TRBJ2-7; 13 bases are shared with TRBD2. V was pared by 5 bases and J by 4 bases, with 5 bases of the junction left unmatched. Germline CDR1 MNHEY, CDR2 SVGAGI. The CDR3 covers 15 residues. The CDR3 loop is CASSPGTSGDYEQYF. CDR3 nucleotides: TGTGCCAGCAGTCCCGGGACTAGCGGGGATTACGAGCAGTACTTC.

Here the CDR3 reads CASSELTGEIDTQYF. DNA for the CDR3: TGTGCCAGCAGTGAGTTAACAGGGGAGATAGATACGCAGTATTTT. This chain connects TRBV2 to TRBJ2-3; 7 bases map to TRBD1. Germline loops: CDR1 SNHLY, CDR2 FYNNEI. There are 15 residues in the CDR3. V trimming: 3 bases; J trimming: 5 bases; junction bases outside the gene matches: 8.

The rearrangement joins TRBV28 to TRBJ2-1; D may match TRBD1 or TRBD2 (7 bases each). The length of the CDR3 is 15 residues. Trimming took off 6 bases at V and 7 bases at J, with 19 bases between the two ends. CDR1 MDHEN and CDR2 SYDVKM come from the germline V gene. CDR3 residues: CASRGQLADPNEQFF. CDR3 DNA: TGTGCCAGCAGGGGACAGCTAGCGGACCCTAATGAGCAGTTCTTC.

This clonotype was counted only a few times. V gene TRBV6-2 or TRBV6-3 combines with J gene TRBJ1-1; TRBD1 might be the D (6 bases). The CDR3 loop spans 13 amino acids. The germline CDR1 and CDR2 sequences are MNHEY and SVGEGT. V was pared by 7 bases and J by 3 bases, with 12 bases between. The CDR3: CASNARGDTEAFF. The CDR3 DNA reads TGTGCCAGCAATGCTAGGGGGGACACTGAAGCTTTCTTT.